These 17 T cell receptor beta chains originate from one sample sequenced in a study of technical replicates of blood from four donors. Only in-frame clones appear in the TCRdb table, and some are missing; sequencing was by immunoSEQ multiplex PCR. The repertoire consists of around 50,000 clones, with about 96% occurring once and the leading ten covering 0.39%. Specimen: T cells isolated from PBMCs. The receptors come from a human donor in good health.

The gene calls are TRBV9 and TRBJ1-1; no clear D gene. The V gene's germline CDR1 is SGDLS and CDR2 YYNGEE. V was clipped by 5 bases and J by 0 bases, with 14 bases between them. The CDR3 has 15 residues. The CDR3 protein is CASRPRPLMNTEAFF. The CDR3 DNA reads TGTGCCAGCAGACCTAGACCGCTTATGAACACTGAAGCTTTCTTT.

This clone was seen a single time. The CDR3 DNA follows: TGCGCCAGCAGCTACAGTGGTACTGAGCAGTTCTTC. It codes for CASSYSGTEQFF. The chain couples TRBV5-1 to TRBJ2-1; no clear D gene. The CDR3 spans 12 residues. The V end lost 3 bases, the J end lost 9 bases, and 10 bases lay between the germline ends. Germline V gene data show CDR1 as SGHRS and CDR2 as YFSETQ.

This clone was counted a few times. The rearrangement uses TRBV2 and TRBJ1-2; possibly TRBD1 for D (6 bases). Germline lookup yields CDR1 SNHLY and CDR2 FYNNEI. V shed 8 bases and J shed 6 bases, with 16 bases lying between them. The CDR3 loop spans 13 amino acids. Here the CDR3 reads CASRDTRSNGYTF. CDR3 DNA: TGTGCCAGCCGGGACACCAGGAGTAATGGCTACACCTTC.

The J gene is TRBJ2-3, the V gene TRBV28; D gene unclear. CDR3 length: 14 residues. Germline assignment: CDR1 MDHEN and CDR2 SYDVKM. V lost 3 bases and J lost 2, with 9 bases in between. CDR3 sequence reads: CASSLLIATDTQYF. The DNA for the CDR3 is TGTGCCAGCAGTTTGTTGATAGCCACAGATACGCAGTATTTT.

The chain carries TRBV9 and TRBJ1-2, with D unresolved. CDR3 length: 13 amino acids. V was shortened by 5 bases and J by 6 bases, with 14 bases between the two germline ends. Per the germline V gene, CDR1 is SGDLS and CDR2 is YYNGEE. The CDR3 sequence is CASSDQAQDGYTF. The CDR3 bases are TGTGCCAGCAGTGACCAGGCTCAAGATGGCTACACCTTC.

The chain joins TRBV7-3 to TRBJ2-1, with 10 bases fitting TRBD2. The CDR3 extends over 15 amino acids. Trimming took 2 bases from V and 6 from J; bases not matched to a gene: 4. Germline V lookup: CDR1 SGHTA, CDR2 FQGTGA. The CDR3 region is CASSLVLAGVNEQFF. The CDR3 DNA reads as TGTGCCAGCAGCTTAGTGCTAGCGGGAGTCAATGAGCAGTTCTTC. Looking up the rest from reference TRBV7-3 and TRBJ2-1 gives the full variable domain: GAGVSQTPSNKVTEKGKYVELRCDPISGHTALYWYRQSLGQGPEFLIYFQGTGAADDSGLPNDRFFAVRPEGSVSTLKIQRTERGDSAVYLCASSLVLAGVNEQFFGPGTRLTVL.

DNA of the CDR3: TGTGCCAGTAGTAGGACAGGGGGTGCCTGGGGTACCGGGGAGCTGTTTTTT. Amino acid sequence: CASSRTGGAWGTGELFF. The chain joins TRBV19 to TRBJ2-2; 10 bases match TRBD1. J lost 5 bases, V lost 4 bases, and 10 bases had no gene match. The CDR3 covers 17 residues. The V gene's germline CDR1 is LNHDA and CDR2 SQIVND (reference sequence).

The rearrangement uses TRBV10-2 and TRBJ1-5; 9 nucleotides match TRBD1. The CDR3 length is 17 residues. Germline V CDR1 and CDR2: WSHSY, SAAADI. V dropped 8 bases and J dropped 2; count of bases not matched to a gene: 13. The CDR3: CASGIQGARFGNQPQHF. The CDR3 DNA follows: TGCGCCAGCGGAATACAGGGGGCAAGGTTTGGCAATCAGCCCCAGCATTTT.

The genes are TRBV30 and TRBJ2-1, with 8 bases matching TRBD2. The V gene end was trimmed by 5 bases and the J gene end by 9 bases; junction bases not matched to a gene: 9. Germline CDR1 is GTSNPN and CDR2 is SVGIG (reference sequence). The CDR3 totals 13 residues. The CDR3 DNA is TGTGCCTGGGTTGGTAGCGGGGCTGGTGAGCAGTTCTTC. Protein product: CAWVGSGAGEQFF.

The V and J genes are TRBV30 and TRBJ1-1; 7 bases match TRBD1. The CDR3 is 14 residues long. Trimming cost V 1 base and J 1 base; bases outside gene matches: 3. In germline, CDR1 is GTSNPN, CDR2 SVGIG (reference sequence). For the CDR3, the DNA is TGTGCCTGGAGTGACTGGGACAGGAACACTGAAGCTTTCTTT. Translating it yields CAWSDWDRNTEAFF.

This rearrangement joins TRBV7-9 to TRBJ1-1, with 7 bases aligning to TRBD1. Per germline, CDR1 SEHNR and CDR2 FQNEAQ (reference sequence). J gave up 8 bases and V 7 bases, and 7 bases lay outside the gene matches. The CDR3 sequence is 12 residues long. The CDR3: CASTRDSDEAFF. The CDR3 nucleotides are TGTGCCAGCACCCGGGACAGCGACGAAGCTTTCTTT.

The rearrangement uses TRBV19 and TRBJ2-7, with D tentatively TRBD2 (6 bases). The CDR3 covers 16 residues. The germline V and J ends were trimmed by 3 bases and 2 bases, with 17 bases remaining between them. CDR1 and CDR2 (germline): LNHDA, SQIVND (reference sequence). For the CDR3, the DNA is TGTGCCAGTAGTATCGGTAGCGGTCCTACGCCCTACGAGCAGTACTTC. The encoded protein is CASSIGSGPTPYEQYF.

V is TRBV12-5 and J is TRBJ1-2; 8 positions agree with TRBD1. The germline CDR1 and CDR2 sequences are LGHNT and FRNRAP. The CDR3 loop spans 14 amino acids. Trimming removed 6 bases from V and 12 bases from J; junction bases left unmatched: 15. CDR3 sequence: CASGVDRGQLSNTF. The CDR3 coding sequence is TGTGCTAGTGGAGTAGACAGGGGCCAGCTAAGCAACACCTTC. The full variable domain, in which reference TRBV12-5 and TRBJ1-2 provide the parts outside the CDR3, is DARVTQTPRHKVTEMGQEVTMRCQPILGHNTVFWYRQTMMQGLELLAYFRNRAPLDDSGMPKDRFSAEMPDATLATLKIQPSEPRDSAVYFCASGVDRGQLSNTFGSGTRLTVV.

The chain couples TRBV5-1 to TRBJ2-3; TRBD2 aligns across 10 bases. The germline CDR1 and CDR2 sequences are SGHRS and YFSETQ. The trim removed 4 bases at V and 6 bases at J, leaving 5 bases unmatched. CDR3 length: 14 amino acids. DNA for the CDR3: TGCGCCAGCAGCCCAGCGGGAGGGCGGGATACGCAGTATTTT. It translates to CASSPAGGRDTQYF.

CDR3: CSTSAGTGGQETQYF. The CDR3 DNA reads as TGCAGCACCTCAGCCGGGACAGGGGGCCAAGAGACCCAGTACTTC. J is TRBJ2-5 and V is TRBV29-1; 11 bases are shared with TRBD1. Germline V lookup: CDR1 SQVTM, CDR2 ANQGSEA. V was clipped by 8 bases and J by 1 base; unmatched bases: 9. The CDR3 runs to 15 residues.

The chain links TRBV15 to TRBJ2-3; 7 bases fit TRBD2. CDR3 length equals 16 residues. Germline V gene lookup returns CDR1 LNHNV and CDR2 YYDKDF (reference sequence). V dropped 5 bases and J dropped 2; count of bases not matched to a gene: 10. The CDR3 nucleotides are TGTGCCACCAGCCTCCGTCTAGCGGTTATCACAGATACGCAGTATTTT. It translates to CATSLRLAVITDTQYF.

The chain is built from TRBV7-9 and TRBJ2-1; TRBD1 agrees at 7 bases. The CDR3 consists of 15 residues. Germline values: CDR1 SEHNR, CDR2 FQNEAQ (reference sequence). V gave up 2 bases and J gave up 4 bases; unmatched junction bases: 5. The CDR3 DNA reads as TGTGCCAGCAGCTTACTCGACAGGGTATACAATGAGCAGTTCTTC. Amino acids: CASSLLDRVYNEQFF. Filled out from reference TRBV7-9 and TRBJ2-1, the complete variable domain reads DTGVSQNPRHKITKRGQNVTFRCDPISEHNRLYWYRQTLGQGPEFLTYFQNEAQLEKSRLLSDRFSAERPKGSFSTLEIQRTEQGDSAMYLCASSLLDRVYNEQFFGPGTRLTVL.